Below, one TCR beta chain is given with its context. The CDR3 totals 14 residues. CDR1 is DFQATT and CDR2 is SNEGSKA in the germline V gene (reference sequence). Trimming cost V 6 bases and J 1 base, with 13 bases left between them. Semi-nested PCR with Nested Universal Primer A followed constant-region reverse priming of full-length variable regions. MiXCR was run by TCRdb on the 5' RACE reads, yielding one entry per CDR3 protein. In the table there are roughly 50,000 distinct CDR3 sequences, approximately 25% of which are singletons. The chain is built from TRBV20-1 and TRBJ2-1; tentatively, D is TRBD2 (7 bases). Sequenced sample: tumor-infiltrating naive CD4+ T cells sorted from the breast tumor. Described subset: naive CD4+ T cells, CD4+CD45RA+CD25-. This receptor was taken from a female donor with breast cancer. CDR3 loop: CSAPRGGSYNEQFF. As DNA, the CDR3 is TGCAGTGCCCCAAGGGGGGGATCCTACAATGAGCAGTTCTTC.